The 8 T cell receptor beta chains below come from one sample, sequenced in a study of blood T cells in healthy people across ages. Alongside a J-beta primer mix, a sample-barcoded 5' primer served in a second PCR lasting 7 to 11 cycles. A single record per CDR3 protein comes from TCRdb applying MiXCR to the 5' RACE reads. This table has 1.5 million to 2 million distinct CDR3 sequences, under 30% appearing once. Specimen: blood. These receptors were taken from a woman in her twenties or thirties in good health.

This chain links TRBV28 with TRBJ1-2, with 12 nucleotides matching TRBD1. Per germline, CDR1 MDHEN and CDR2 SYDVKM. This CDR3 spans 16 amino acids. V lost 5 bases to trimming and J lost 0 bases; unmatched junction nucleotides: 4. The CDR3 is CASSPRDRGPNYGYTF. In DNA form, the CDR3 reads TGTGCCAGCAGTCCCCGGGACAGGGGGCCTAACTATGGCTACACCTTC.

This chain joins TRBV12-3 or TRBV12-4 and TRBJ1-1; weak D call: TRBD1 (5 bases). CDR3 length: 14 amino acids. V was cut by 6 bases and J by 1 base, with 12 bases left in between. The CDR3 loop is CASSLRDENTEAFF. The CDR3 coding sequence is TGTGCCAGCAGCCTGAGGGACGAGAACACTGAAGCTTTCTTT.

The sample holds a few counts of this clonotype. The rearrangement joins TRBV5-1 to TRBJ2-7, with TRBD1 matching over 11 bases. The V segment lost 0 bases and the J segment 5 bases; nucleotides outside the gene matches: 4. The CDR3 runs to 15 residues. The germline V gene has CDR1 SGHRS and CDR2 YFSETQ. This chain's CDR3 is CASSLDWTGGHEQYF. The CDR3 coding sequence is TGCGCCAGCAGCTTGGACTGGACAGGGGGCCACGAGCAGTACTTC.

The chain carries TRBV9 and TRBJ2-1; TRBD2 might be the D (5 bases). V was trimmed by 4 bases and J by 4 bases, leaving 9 bases between them. Germline V gene lookup returns CDR1 SGDLS and CDR2 YYNGEE. This CDR3 contains 13 residues. The CDR3 DNA follows: TGTGCCAGCAGCAATGGACTGTACAATGAGCAGTTCTTC. It translates to CASSNGLYNEQFF.

The chain recombines TRBV21-1 with TRBJ1-4; the D call of TRBD1 is as the table states it, not checked on the DNA. TRBV21-1 is a pseudogene. CDR3 size: 13 residues. The CDR3 nucleotides are TGTGCCAGCGAGGGGGGGACTAATGAAAAACTGTTTTTT. Protein: CASEGGTNEKLFF.

This clonotype was picked up a small number of times. The rearrangement uses TRBV5-5 and TRBJ2-7; D gene unclear. Trimming took 0 bases from V and 0 from J, leaving 7 bases between them. Per the germline V gene, CDR1 is SGHKS and CDR2 is YYEKEE (reference sequence). The CDR3 runs 14 residues. CDR3 sequence reads: CASSLVEVSYEQYF. As DNA, the CDR3 is TGTGCCAGCAGCTTGGTCGAGGTCTCCTACGAGCAGTACTTC.

This clonotype turned up a few times. This chain links TRBV29-1 with TRBJ2-5; the match to TRBD1 covers 9 bases. This CDR3 comprises 14 residues. The V gene's germline CDR1 is SQVTM and CDR2 ANQGSEA. V lost 8 bases to trimming and J lost 4 bases; unmatched junction nucleotides: 11. The CDR3 loop reads CSTTVRTGVETQYF. The CDR3 coding sequence is TGCAGCACCACTGTCAGGACAGGGGTAGAGACCCAGTACTTC. Full variable domain (outside the CDR3, taken from reference TRBV29-1 and TRBJ2-5): SAVISQKPSRDICQRGTSLTIQCQVDSQVTMMFWYRQQPGQSLTLIATANQGSEATYESGFVIDKFPISRPNLTFSTLTVSNMSPEDSSIYLCSTTVRTGVETQYFGPGTRLLVL.

In this sample, this clonotype turned up a few times. The chain employs TRBV20-1 and TRBJ1-4; maybe TRBD1 (5 bases). V was shortened by 6 bases and J by 4 bases, with 15 bases between the two germline ends. The germline V gene has CDR1 DFQATT and CDR2 SNEGSKA (reference sequence). This CDR3 comprises 14 residues. In DNA, the CDR3 is TGCAGTGCAAGTGGGGACGGACTTAATGAAAAACTGTTTTTT. It codes for CSASGDGLNEKLFF.